These T cell receptor beta chains were read from a single sample in a study of blood T cell repertoires in COVID-19. Sequenced by immunoSEQ multiplex PCR; TCRdb stores in-frame clones only, minus some. Of approximately 200,000 clones in the sample, 70% to 90% were seen once. Sequencing input: peripheral blood. These receptor sequences come from a woman aged 30 to 39 with acute or convalescent COVID-19. The CDR3 runs from the conserved cysteine through the conserved F or W. D genes are given only for firm matches. The size field is filled for only some rows; it gives once, few, many or a size class.

J | size | V | D | CDR3 | DNA
TRBJ2-3 | - | TRBV4-1 | - | CASKTLGTSNADTQYF | TGCGCCAGCAAAACCCTCGGGACTTCTAATGCAGATACGCAGTATTTT
TRBJ1-1 | few | TRBV18 | TRBD1 | CASSQGVITEAFF | TGTGCCAGCTCGCAGGGGGTTATCACTGAAGCTTTCTTT
TRBJ2-7 | - | TRBV21-1 | - | CASSKGLAGHF | TGTGCCAGCAGCAAGGGACTAGCGGGTCACTTC
TRBJ2-7 | - | TRBV5-4 | - | CASSMAEQGRGYEQYF | TGTGCCAGCAGTATGGCTGAACAGGGAAGGGGATACGAGCAGTACTTC
TRBJ2-1 | - | TRBV25-1 | TRBD1 | CASSGLTGDEQFF | TGTGCCAGCAGTGGCCTGACAGGGGATGAGCAGTTCTTC
TRBJ1-5 | once | TRBV2 | TRBD1 | CASSEGQAEGTQPQHF | TGTGCCAGCAGTGAGGGACAGGCAGAAGGCACGCAGCCCCAGCATTTT
TRBJ2-7 | - | TRBV15 | - | CATSKEGPSEQYF | TGTGCCACCAGCAAGGAGGGGCCCTCCGAGCAGTACTTC
TRBJ2-7 | - | TRBV6-1 | - | CASLKVQPAGEQYF | TGTGCCAGCCTTAAGGTCCAGCCGGCAGGCGAGCAGTACTTC
TRBJ1-2 | - | TRBV15 | - | CATSTLGGNYGYTF | TGTGCCACCTCAACCCTGGGGGGAAACTATGGCTACACCTTC
TRBJ2-7 | - | TRBV7-9 | TRBD2 | CASSLVLAGEQYF | TGTGCCAGCAGCTTAGTCCTAGCGGGAGAGCAGTACTTC
TRBJ1-5 | - | TRBV10-2 | - | CASREIGQPQHF | TGCGCCAGCCGGGAGATCGGTCAGCCCCAGCATTTT
TRBJ2-6 | - | TRBV7-9 | TRBD1 | CASSQWGQLKISGANVLTF | TGTGCCAGCAGCCAGTGGGGACAGCTAAAAATTTCTGGGGCCAACGTCCTGACTTTC
TRBJ2-7 | - | TRBV28 | TRBD2 | CASLPLGVAGGSYEQYF | TGTGCCAGCCTTCCCCTTGGGGTAGCGGGAGGTAGCTACGAGCAGTACTTC
TRBJ2-2 | few | TRBV6-6 | - | CASSYSRVANTGELFF | TGTGCCAGCAGTTACTCAAGAGTCGCGAACACCGGGGAGCTGTTTTTT
TRBJ2-7 | - | TRBV10-3 | - | CAISESGRGGSEEQYF | TGTGCCATCAGTGAGTCCGGGCGGGGCGGATCGGAGGAGCAGTACTTC
TRBJ1-6 | - | TRBV7-9 | TRBD1 | CASSLTQGAGSPLHF | TGTGCCAGCAGCTTGACACAGGGGGCGGGATCACCCCTCCACTTT
TRBJ2-3 | - | TRBV10-3 | - | CAISAAGPTDTQYF | TGTGCCATCAGTGCGGCAGGGCCCACAGATACGCAGTATTTT
TRBJ2-1 | - | TRBV5-1 | TRBD2 | CASSLWGGTSGSGEQFF | TGCGCCAGCAGCTTGTGGGGTGGGACTAGCGGGAGCGGGGAGCAGTTCTTC
TRBJ2-2 | - | TRBV3-1/TRBV3-2 | - | CASSPFVANTGELFF | TGTGCCAGCAGCCCCTTCGTAGCGAACACCGGGGAGCTGTTTTTT
TRBJ1-1 | - | TRBV12-3/TRBV12-4 | - | CATDFRTEAFF | TGTGCCACCGACTTCCGGACTGAAGCTTTCTTT
TRBJ1-5 | once | TRBV19 | - | CASSRGPQPQHF | TGTGCCAGTAGTCGCGGGCCTCAGCCCCAGCATTTT
TRBJ2-3 | - | TRBV15 | TRBD2 | CATSSTVAGVGTDTQYF | TGTGCCACCAGCAGCACAGTAGCGGGAGTTGGTACAGATACGCAGTATTTT
TRBJ2-1 | few | TRBV29-1 | - | CSVLFYEQFF | TGCAGCGTCCTTTTTTATGAGCAGTTCTTC
TRBJ2-5 | - | TRBV7-6 | TRBD1 | CASSFVLGQTQETQYF | TGTGCCAGCAGCTTTGTCCTGGGACAGACCCAAGAGACCCAGTACTTC
TRBJ1-5 | - | TRBV28 | TRBD1 | CASSSPTGGGQPQHF | TGTGCCAGCAGTTCCCCAACAGGGGGAGGTCAGCCCCAGCATTTT
TRBJ1-2 | - | TRBV7-9 | - | CASSLGAGKGYTF | TGTGCCAGCAGCTTAGGTGCAGGGAAAGGCTACACCTTC
TRBJ2-1 | - | TRBV6-5 | TRBD1 | CASSYSTGSEQFF | TGTGCCAGCAGTTACTCGACAGGGAGCGAGCAGTTCTTC
TRBJ1-1 | - | TRBV20-1 | - | CSARNPGGAFF | TGCAGTGCTAGAAACCCCGGCGGGGCTTTCTTT
TRBJ2-1 | - | TRBV7-2 | TRBD2 | CASSWSGSSYNEQFF | TGTGCCAGCAGCTGGAGCGGGAGCTCCTACAATGAGCAGTTCTTC
TRBJ1-2 | - | TRBV12-5 | - | CASGSLTDLHPSPLPSIYGYTF | TGTGCTAGTGGTTCCTTGACTGATCTCCATCCTTCCCCCCTTCCCTCGATTTATGGCTACACCTTC
TRBJ2-1 | - | TRBV11-3 | TRBD2 | CASAWGGKDEQFF | TGTGCCAGCGCATGGGGAGGGAAGGATGAGCAGTTCTTC
TRBJ1-4 | - | TRBV28 | TRBD1 | CASSPGTGREKLFF | TGTGCCAGCAGCCCCGGGACAGGGAGGGAAAAACTGTTTTTT
TRBJ2-4 | - | TRBV14 | - | CASSPYGNIQYF | TGTGCCAGCAGCCCATACGGGAACATTCAGTACTTC
TRBJ2-6 | few | TRBV7-2 | - | CASSFYTLGANVLTF | TGTGCCAGCAGCTTCTATACTCTGGGGGCCAACGTCCTGACTTTC
TRBJ2-1 | - | TRBV5-6 | - | CASSRWVLVSYNEQFF | TGTGCCAGCAGCAGGTGGGTCCTAGTCTCCTACAATGAGCAGTTCTTC
TRBJ1-1 | - | TRBV7-2 | - | CASSQQGFTEAFF | TGTGCCAGCAGCCAACAGGGTTTCACTGAAGCTTTCTTT
TRBJ1-2 | - | TRBV6-6 | - | CASRAYGYTF | TGTGCCAGCAGGGCTTATGGCTACACCTTC
TRBJ2-1 | - | TRBV24-1 | TRBD2 | CATSVAGESYNEQFF | TGTGCCACCAGTGTCGCGGGAGAGTCCTACAATGAGCAGTTCTTC
TRBJ2-7 | - | TRBV20-1 | - | CSATETGEQYF | TGCAGTGCTACAGAAACAGGAGAGCAGTACTTC
TRBJ2-7 | - | TRBV4-1 | TRBD2 | CASSQDFAGGYEQYF | TGCGCCAGCAGCCAAGATTTTGCGGGAGGTTACGAGCAGTACTTC
TRBJ1-1 | - | TRBV2 | - | CAVGGLDTEAFF | TGTGCCGTGGGAGGTTTGGACACTGAAGCTTTCTTT
TRBJ1-4 | once | TRBV5-1 | TRBD1 | CASSLGGGGEKLFF | TGCGCCAGCAGCTTAGGGGGCGGCGGTGAAAAACTGTTTTTT
TRBJ1-3 | - | TRBV10-3 | TRBD1 | CALRTGGNTIYF | TGTGCCTTACGGACAGGAGGAAACACCATATATTTT
TRBJ1-4 | - | TRBV5-1 | - | CASSAGDSEKLFF | TGCGCCAGCAGCGCGGGGGATTCTGAAAAACTGTTTTTT
TRBJ2-1 | few | TRBV18 | - | CATHRDNYNEQFF | TGTGCCACGCACCGGGACAACTACAATGAGCAGTTCTTC
TRBJ2-7 | few | TRBV7-8 | - | CASSLERYEQYF | TGTGCCAGCAGTCTAGAGCGGTACGAGCAGTACTTC
TRBJ2-1 | - | TRBV2 | TRBD2 | CASGGRTSAYNEQFF | TGTGCCAGCGGGGGGCGGACTAGCGCCTACAATGAGCAGTTCTTC
TRBJ1-2 | - | TRBV24-1 | - | CATRFDRFSNYGYTF | TGTGCCACCAGATTCGACAGGTTTTCGAACTATGGCTACACCTTC
TRBJ2-7 | - | TRBV29-1 | - | CSASKDTIYEQYF | TGCAGCGCAAGCAAGGACACAATCTACGAGCAGTACTTC